This is a list of T cell receptor beta chains from one sample in a study of regulatory T cells in long-lasting Graves disease. TCRdb reanalysed the multiplex PCR reads using MiXCR and keeps one entry per CDR3 protein. The data contain around 250,000 distinct CDR3 sequences, around a sixth of them singletons. These data were also filed under a second study, of T cells in Graves' hyperthyroidism and ophthalmopathy.

This material consisted of peripheral blood mononuclear cells (PBMCs), taken at new diagnosis, from a patient treated with antithyroid drugs. All receptors derive from a woman in her twenties or thirties with Graves disease. Each CDR3 is given with its conserved first and last residue. D genes are given only for firm matches. Expanded clones get a size class; other rows say once, few or many, or leave the size out.

d_call: -; j_call: TRBJ1-5; v_call: TRBV12-3/TRBV12-4; clone_size: many; cdr3_nt: TGTGCCAGCAGTTTAAGGCGGGGGAATCAGCCCCAGCATTTT; cdr3_aa: CASSLRRGNQPQHF
d_call: TRBD1; j_call: TRBJ2-7; v_call: TRBV7-9; clone_size: many; cdr3_nt: TGTGCCAGCAGCCCGCCGACAGGGACCTACGAGCAGTACTTC; cdr3_aa: CASSPPTGTYEQYF
d_call: -; j_call: TRBJ1-6; v_call: TRBV20-1; clone_size: few; cdr3_nt: TGCAGTGCTAGAGAACGGAGCTCCTATAATTCACCCCTCCACTTT; cdr3_aa: CSARERSSYNSPLHF
d_call: -; j_call: TRBJ2-7; v_call: TRBV30; clone_size: -; cdr3_nt: TGTGCCTGGAGTGAAGGGACTTACTCCTACGAGCAGTACTTC; cdr3_aa: CAWSEGTYSYEQYF
d_call: -; j_call: TRBJ1-5; v_call: TRBV7-6; clone_size: many; cdr3_nt: TGTGCCAGCAGGGGGGGAGAATATAGCAATCAGCCCCAGCATTTT; cdr3_aa: CASRGGEYSNQPQHF
d_call: TRBD2; j_call: TRBJ2-5; v_call: TRBV7-2; clone_size: -; cdr3_nt: TGTGCCAGCAGCACTAGCGGGACCGTGGCAGAGACCCAGTACTTC; cdr3_aa: CASSTSGTVAETQYF
d_call: -; j_call: TRBJ1-5; v_call: TRBV10-3; clone_size: many; cdr3_nt: TGTGCCATCAGTGATTACAATCAGCCCCAGCATTTT; cdr3_aa: CAISDYNQPQHF
d_call: -; j_call: TRBJ2-5; v_call: TRBV28; clone_size: -; cdr3_nt: TGTGCCAGCAGTTTAGGATCCTATCAAGAGACCCAGTACTTC; cdr3_aa: CASSLGSYQETQYF
d_call: -; j_call: TRBJ1-5; v_call: TRBV18; clone_size: -; cdr3_nt: TGTGCCAGCTCACCATCGGGACCTCTTAGCAATCAGCCCCAGCATTTT; cdr3_aa: CASSPSGPLSNQPQHF
d_call: -; j_call: TRBJ2-3; v_call: TRBV12-5; clone_size: many; cdr3_nt: TGTGCTAGTGGCGTTGGAGGGACAGGCACAGATACGCAGTATTTT; cdr3_aa: CASGVGGTGTDTQYF